Shown below are 23 T cell receptor beta chains from a single sample sequenced in a study of T cell responses to AZD1222 COVID-19 vaccine. Sequenced by immunoSEQ multiplex PCR; TCRdb stores in-frame clones only, minus some. Among 150,000 or so clones listed, 93% were seen once. The specimen comprised peripheral blood, sampled on day 0 of AZD1222 vaccination. These receptors were taken from an adult in good health.

DNA of the CDR3: TGTGCCAGTAGTATTAGGGGACAGGGGGCGCAGAAACTGTTTTTT. Amino acid sequence: CASSIRGQGAQKLFF. The genes are TRBV19 and TRBJ1-4, with 12 bases that match TRBD1. Germline CDR1 reads LNHDA; CDR2 reads SQIVND (reference sequence). The V and J ends lost 3 bases and 11 bases, in that order; junction bases with no gene match: 7. The CDR3 has 15 amino acids.

The chain recombines TRBV10-3 with TRBJ2-3, with D perhaps assigned TRBD1 or TRBD2 (5 bases each). The CDR3 contains 14 residues. Between the trimmed V and J ends, which lost 3 bases and 5 bases, there was a span of 12 bases. Germline CDR1 ENHRY, CDR2 SYGVKD. The CDR3 here is CAISEVGTGDTQYF. CDR3 bases: TGTGCCATCAGTGAAGTCGGGACGGGAGATACGCAGTATTTT.

The V gene is TRBV6-5, the J gene TRBJ1-2; TRBD1 agrees at 7 bases. CDR3 length equals 14 residues. Unmatched junction bases numbered 12, after V lost 9 bases and J lost 5 bases. Germline lookup yields CDR1 MNHEY and CDR2 SVGAGI. CDR3 residues: CASSPGQHSYGYTF. CDR3 sequence (DNA): TGTGCCAGTTCTCCGGGACAGCACTCTTATGGCTACACCTTC.

J is TRBJ2-1 and V is TRBV15; 10 bases agree with TRBD2. Losses at the gene ends were 2 bases for V and 4 bases for J; bases not matched to a gene: 5. Looked up from germline, CDR1 is LNHNV and CDR2 is YYDKDF (reference sequence). CDR3 length: 16 residues. As DNA, the CDR3 is TGTGCCACCAGCAGAATGTCTAGCGGGAGTTACAATGAGCAGTTCTTC. Translation gives CATSRMSSGSYNEQFF.

V and J are TRBV7-8 and TRBJ2-7; D might be TRBD1 (5 bases). The length of the CDR3 is 14 residues. Per germline, CDR1 SGHVS and CDR2 FQNEAQ. V was pared by 3 bases and J by 6 bases, with 15 bases between. Here the CDR3 reads CASSLHAGPIEQYF. The CDR3, as DNA: TGTGCCAGCAGCTTGCATGCAGGGCCAATCGAGCAGTACTTC.

V usage is TRBV28 and J usage is TRBJ1-3; the D is unclear. Between the trimmed V and J ends, which lost 8 bases and 4 bases, there was a span of 15 bases. From germline, CDR1 is MDHEN and CDR2 SYDVKM. CDR3 length: 14 amino acids. The DNA for the CDR3 is TGTGCCAGCCACTACGGAATTCAGGGAAACACCATATATTTT. Its translation: CASHYGIQGNTIYF.

The chain carries TRBV6-5 and TRBJ2-3; a weak D match, TRBD1 (6 bases). CDR1 and CDR2 from the germline V gene are MNHEY and SVGAGI. This CDR3 spans 14 amino acids. V dropped 7 bases and J dropped 0 bases, with 11 bases sitting between them. CDR3 bases: TGTGCCAGCAAACGGACAGTAAGCACAGATACGCAGTATTTT. It codes for CASKRTVSTDTQYF.

This chain uses TRBV5-6 with TRBJ1-4; possible D gene TRBD1, 6 bases. V was pared by 4 bases and J by 4 bases, with 14 bases between. The length of the CDR3 is 15 residues. Germline V lookup: CDR1 SGHDT, CDR2 YYEEEE. The CDR3 loop reads CASSAQGQGNEKLFF. DNA for the CDR3: TGTGCCAGCAGCGCCCAGGGGCAGGGTAATGAAAAACTGTTTTTT.

The chain is built from TRBV12-5 and TRBJ2-2, with D perhaps TRBD1 (6 bases). Between the trimmed V and J ends, which lost 0 bases and 3 bases, there was a span of 14 bases. The CDR3 sequence is 17 residues long. Germline loops: CDR1 LGHNT, CDR2 FRNRAP. CDR3 bases: TGTGCTAGTGGTTTGGTACAGTCGTCAGGGGACACCGGGGAGCTGTTTTTT. It is translated as CASGLVQSSGDTGELFF. Together with reference TRBV12-5 and TRBJ2-2, the CDR3 gives the full variable domain: DARVTQTPRHKVTEMGQEVTMRCQPILGHNTVFWYRQTMMQGLELLAYFRNRAPLDDSGMPKDRFSAEMPDATLATLKIQPSEPRDSAVYFCASGLVQSSGDTGELFFGEGSRLTVL.

This clone was detected once. The chain couples TRBV3-1 (or the pseudogene TRBV3-2) to TRBJ1-5; the D gene is possibly TRBD1 (5 bases). Trimming left V 3 bases short and J 6 bases short, with 9 bases between. Germline V gene data show CDR1 as LGHDT and CDR2 as YNNKEL (reference sequence). The CDR3 length is 13 residues. Here the CDR3 DNA reads TGTGCCAGCAGCCAGCGGGGCGGTCAGCCCCAGCATTTT. Its protein is CASSQRGGQPQHF.

This clone was observed a handful of times. CDR3 protein: CASSSSQGDTEAFF. The CDR3 coding sequence is TGTGCCAGCAGTTCCTCTCAGGGGGACACTGAAGCTTTCTTT. V gene TRBV27 combines with J gene TRBJ1-1; 7 bases match TRBD1. Germline V gene lookup returns CDR1 MNHEY and CDR2 SMNVEV (reference sequence). CDR3 size: 14 residues. V lost 4 bases and J lost 3; bases outside the gene matches: 5.

The rearrangement uses TRBV10-1 and TRBJ2-1; 9 bases align to TRBD2. Germline assignment: CDR1 WNHNN and CDR2 SYGVQD (reference sequence). The CDR3 is made up of 15 amino acids. The V segment lost 3 bases and the J segment 7 bases; nucleotides outside the gene matches: 7. The CDR3 DNA reads as TGCGCCAGCAGTGAACGGCGGGAGGGTACAAATGAGCAGTTCTTC. It translates to CASSERREGTNEQFF.

V and J are TRBV7-9 and TRBJ2-7; either TRBD1 or TRBD2 may fit D (5 bases each). Per the germline V gene, CDR1 is SEHNR and CDR2 is FQNEAQ (reference sequence). V was trimmed by 7 bases and J by 2 bases, leaving 12 bases between them. The CDR3 sequence is 13 residues long. The CDR3 nucleotides read TGTGCCAGCACCCGGGACCGTGCCTACGAGCAGTACTTC. This translates into CASTRDRAYEQYF.

The V and J genes are TRBV25-1 and TRBJ1-4; the match to TRBD1 covers 8 bases. The CDR3 is 14 residues long. From germline, CDR1 is MGHDK and CDR2 SYGVNS. Trimming at V came to 4 bases and at J to 8 bases, leaving 6 bases not matched to a gene. In nucleotides, the CDR3 is TGTGCCAGCAGTGCACCAGGGGGCTGGGAAAAACTGTTTTTT. It yields the protein CASSAPGGWEKLFF.

The DNA for the CDR3 is TGTGCCAGCAGTTTAGGGAACAGTGGCTACACCTTC. This gives the protein CASSLGNSGYTF. The V and J genes are TRBV12-3 or TRBV12-4 and TRBJ1-2; D gene ambiguous. This CDR3 comprises 12 residues. V dropped 1 base and J dropped 7 bases, with 7 bases sitting between them.

This chain connects TRBV28 to TRBJ1-1; no clear D. There are 13 residues in the CDR3. V was trimmed by 4 bases and J by 5 bases, leaving 11 bases between them. CDR1 is MDHEN, CDR2 SYDVKM, per germline. The CDR3 region has the DNA TGTGCCAGCAGTTCCCCCGGGCGGACTGAAGCTTTCTTT. Its protein is CASSSPGRTEAFF.

V is TRBV10-2 and J is TRBJ2-2, with D possibly matching TRBD1 (6 bases). Trimming stripped 0 bases from V and 13 bases from J, with 12 bases between. Germline V gene lookup returns CDR1 WSHSY and CDR2 SAAADI. The CDR3 length is 13 residues. The CDR3 DNA reads TGCGCCAGCAGTGAGTCGATAGCCAGGGGGCTGTTTTTT. Its translation is CASSESIARGLFF.

The V gene is TRBV24-1, the J gene TRBJ2-5, with D possibly TRBD2 on 5 matching bases. Germline V lookup: CDR1 KGHDR, CDR2 SFDVKD. This CDR3 has 13 residues. The germline V and J ends were trimmed by 5 bases and 5 bases, with 11 bases remaining between them. The CDR3 sequence: CATSGGVEETQYF. Written as DNA, the CDR3 is TGTGCCACCAGTGGGGGAGTTGAGGAGACCCAGTACTTC.

This rearrangement joins TRBV28 to TRBJ1-2, with D possibly TRBD1 on 6 matching bases. Germline V gene data show CDR1 as MDHEN and CDR2 as SYDVKM. The CDR3 length is 15 residues. The ends were cut back, 3 bases at V and 4 bases at J, with 15 bases in the middle. DNA of the CDR3: TGTGCCAGCAGTTTTAAATCGACAGGCAGCTATGGCTACACCTTC. As protein: CASSFKSTGSYGYTF.

The chain links TRBV7-8 to TRBJ1-2; D remains unclear. The CDR3 is 13 residues long. The germline V gene has CDR1 SGHVS and CDR2 FQNEAQ. Deletions cut 5 bases from V and 8 bases from J, with 15 bases between. The CDR3 DNA sequence: TGTGCCAGCAGCGATCCCGACTTCGACGGCTACACCTTC. Its protein product is CASSDPDFDGYTF.

This chain connects TRBV5-1 to TRBJ1-6; maybe TRBD1 (5 bases). Germline CDR1 and CDR2: SGHRS and YFSETQ. With 0 bases removed from V and 9 bases from J, the gap between germline ends came to 13 bases. The CDR3 has 15 residues. This CDR3 reads CASSLEGVKSSPLHF. CDR3 DNA sequence: TGCGCCAGCAGCTTGGAAGGGGTAAAGAGTTCACCCCTCCACTTT.

This sequence joins TRBV7-8 and TRBJ2-2; D tentatively fits TRBD1 or TRBD2 (6 bases each). There are 14 residues in the CDR3. Per germline, CDR1 SGHVS and CDR2 FQNEAQ. The ends were cut back, 1 base at V and 5 bases at J, with 8 bases in the middle. CDR3: CASSLEGGTGELFF. CDR3 in DNA: TGTGCCAGCAGCTTAGAGGGGGGAACCGGGGAGCTGTTTTTT.

Here the CDR3 DNA reads TGTGCCAGCACCTCAACTTTGGGTGCTAACTATGGCTACACCTTC. This gives the protein CASTSTLGANYGYTF. The rearrangement uses TRBV25-1 and TRBJ1-2; D unclear. V shed 7 bases and J shed 0 bases, with 15 bases lying between them. Germline values: CDR1 MGHDK, CDR2 SYGVNS. The length of the CDR3 is 15 residues.